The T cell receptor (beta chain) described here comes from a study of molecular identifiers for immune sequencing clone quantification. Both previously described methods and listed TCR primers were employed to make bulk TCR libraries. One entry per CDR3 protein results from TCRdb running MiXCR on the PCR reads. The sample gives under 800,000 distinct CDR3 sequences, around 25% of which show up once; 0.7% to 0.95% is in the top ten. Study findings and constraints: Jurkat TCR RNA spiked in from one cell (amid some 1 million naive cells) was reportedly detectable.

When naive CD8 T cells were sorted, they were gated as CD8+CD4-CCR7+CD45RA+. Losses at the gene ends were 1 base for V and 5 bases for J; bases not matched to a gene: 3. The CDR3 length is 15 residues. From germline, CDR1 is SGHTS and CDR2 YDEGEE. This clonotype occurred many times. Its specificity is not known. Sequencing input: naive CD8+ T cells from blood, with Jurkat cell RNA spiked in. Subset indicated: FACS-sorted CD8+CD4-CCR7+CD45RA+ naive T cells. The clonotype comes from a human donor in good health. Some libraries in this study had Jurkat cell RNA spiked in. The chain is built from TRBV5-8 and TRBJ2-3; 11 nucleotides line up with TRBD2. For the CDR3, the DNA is TGTGCCAGCAGCTTGTCGCTAGCGGGAGGAGATACGCAGTATTTT. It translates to CASSLSLAGGDTQYF. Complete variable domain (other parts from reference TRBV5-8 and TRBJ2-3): EAGVTQSPTHLIKTRGQQATLRCSPISGHTSVYWYQQALGLGLQFLLWYDEGEERNRGNFPPRFSGRQFPNYSSELNVNALELEDSALYLCASSLSLAGGDTQYFGPGTRLTVL.